The entry that follows covers one T cell receptor beta chain sequence. Using immunoSEQ multiplex PCR, the repertoire was profiled, and TCRdb retains in-frame clones only, with some absent. The sample lists 130,000 or so clones; more than 75% were seen once. The sample comes from a study of blood T cell repertoires in COVID-19. J lost 3 bases, V lost 8 bases, and 14 bases had no gene match. Germline assignment: CDR1 SNHLY and CDR2 FYNNEI. CDR3 length: 16 amino acids. Sequencing input: peripheral blood. The chain joins TRBV2 to TRBJ2-3, with 7 positions matching TRBD2. The clonotype comes from a man aged 55 to 69 with acute or convalescent COVID-19. The CDR3 here is CASHGGGGGRTDTQYF. For the CDR3, the DNA is TGTGCCAGCCATGGGGGGGGAGGCGGGCGGACAGATACGCAGTATTTT.